The 14 T cell receptor beta chains presented below share a single source sample, sequenced in a study of beta chain features in type 1 diabetes. Study conclusions and caveats: The study found moderately but significantly shorter TCRB CDR3s in all four CD4+ subsets of Type 1 diabetes patients.

For these TCRs, the target antigens are not known. Reverse transcription of all isolated RNA meant that expressed TCRB transcripts were sequenced. Profiled with immunoSEQ multiplex PCR; TCRdb holds only in-frame clones, not every one. The table includes 310,000 or so clones, roughly a tenth detected once. Material: central memory CD4+ T cells from blood. These receptors were taken from a man aged 25 to 40 with type 1 diabetes.

The CDR3 nucleotides are TGTGCCAGCAGCTTAGTTTACAGCGATTATGGCTACACCTTC. Translating it yields CASSLVYSDYGYTF. The rearrangement joins TRBV7-8 to TRBJ1-2, with no clear D. The CDR3 spans 14 residues. V was pared by 1 base and J by 5 bases, with 11 bases between. Per the germline V gene, CDR1 is SGHVS and CDR2 is FQNEAQ.

This clone turned up a few times. V gene TRBV25-1 combines with J gene TRBJ1-3, with TRBD1 as a possible D gene (5 bases). CDR3 length: 15 residues. The V end lost 4 bases, the J end lost 4 bases, and 14 bases lay between the germline ends. Germline V gene sequence: CDR1 MGHDK, CDR2 SYGVNS. CDR3 loop: CASSAIRGSGNTIYF. CDR3 DNA: TGTGCCAGCAGTGCTATAAGGGGCTCGGGAAACACCATATATTTT.

This clone was observed a handful of times. The V and J genes are TRBV5-1 and TRBJ2-3; D remains ambiguous. Deletions cut 4 bases from V and 0 bases from J, with 12 bases between. The CDR3 has 15 residues. CDR1 SGHRS and CDR2 YFSETQ come from the germline V gene. The CDR3 DNA reads as TGCGCCAGCAGCCCAACACCCACAAGCACAGATACGCAGTATTTT. Protein product: CASSPTPTSTDTQYF.

V gene TRBV7-2 combines with J gene TRBJ2-1, with unresolved D. The ends were cut back, 3 bases at V and 2 bases at J, with 8 bases in the middle. Germline V lookup: CDR1 SGHTA, CDR2 FQGNSA. The length of the CDR3 is 14 residues. In DNA, the CDR3 is TGTGCCAGCAGCTTTCACGGCCCCTACAATGAGCAGTTCTTC. Translating gives CASSFHGPYNEQFF.

The V gene is TRBV9, the J gene TRBJ1-2; no clear D. V lost 0 bases and J 4 bases, leaving 19 bases between the germline ends. Per germline, CDR1 SGDLS and CDR2 YYNGEE. The CDR3 sequence is 17 residues long. CDR3 protein: CASSVGLGQARGYGYTF. The CDR3 bases are TGTGCCAGCAGCGTAGGTCTCGGGCAGGCCCGGGGCTATGGCTACACCTTC.

This clone was seen only a few times. This chain links TRBV19 with TRBJ2-1, with TRBD1 matching over 12 bases. CDR3 length: 13 residues. Germline-derived CDR1 and CDR2 are LNHDA and SQIVND (reference sequence). V was clipped by 9 bases and J by 8 bases; unmatched bases: 5. CDR3 DNA: TGTGCCAGCCGGGACAGGGGGCGATATGAGCAGTTCTTC. Its translation is CASRDRGRYEQFF.

V is TRBV5-1 and J is TRBJ1-1; 9 positions agree with TRBD1. CDR3 size: 17 residues. CDR1 SGHRS and CDR2 YFSETQ come from the germline V gene. The J segment lost 1 base and the V segment lost 2 bases, leaving 9 bases of the junction unmatched. The CDR3 region is CASSFTGGESPNTEAFF. CDR3 sequence (DNA): TGCGCCAGCAGCTTTACAGGGGGCGAATCACCGAACACTGAAGCTTTCTTT.

V gene TRBV7-2 combines with J gene TRBJ2-3; the D gene is possibly TRBD1 (5 bases). The CDR3 sequence is 14 residues long. Germline CDR1 is SGHTA and CDR2 is FQGNSA. Trimming removed 4 bases at V and 4 bases at J, with 12 bases between. The CDR3 coding sequence is TGTGCCAGCAGCTCCTCCCAGGGATCAGATACGCAGTATTTT. Residues: CASSSSQGSDTQYF.

The genes are TRBV5-5 and TRBJ1-4; 7 bases map to TRBD1. With 2 bases clipped from V and 8 bases from J, the junction kept 6 bases outside the gene matches. Germline V lookup: CDR1 SGHKS, CDR2 YYEKEE (reference sequence). The CDR3 is 14 residues long. This chain's CDR3 is CASSFTGVGEKLFF. The CDR3, as DNA: TGTGCCAGCAGCTTTACAGGGGTAGGGGAAAAACTGTTTTTT. The whole variable domain, remainder taken from reference TRBV5-5 and TRBJ1-4, is DAGVTQSPTHLIKTRGQQVTLRCSPISGHKSVSWYQQVLGQGPQFIFQYYEKEERGRGNFPDRFSARQFPNYSSELNVNALLLGDSALYLCASSFTGVGEKLFFGSGTQLSVL.

The chain has TRBV5-1 and TRBJ2-4; D is undetermined. V lost 3 bases and J 0 bases, leaving 13 bases between the germline ends. Germline V gives CDR1 SGHRS, CDR2 YFSETQ. CDR3 size: 16 residues. The CDR3 loop reads CASSSAYARAKNIQYF. In nucleotides, the CDR3 is TGCGCCAGCAGCTCAGCCTACGCTCGAGCCAAAAACATTCAGTACTTC.

V gene TRBV18 combines with J gene TRBJ2-2; weak D call: TRBD1 (5 bases). The germline V gene has CDR1 KGHSH and CDR2 LQKENI. V gave up 4 bases and J gave up 6 bases, with 15 bases separating them. The CDR3 totals 15 residues. The CDR3 region has the DNA TGTGCCAGCTCACTCAGACAGCAGCCGTCCGGGGAGCTGTTTTTT. Translated: CASSLRQQPSGELFF.

This rearrangement joins TRBV5-1 to TRBJ1-2; 9 nucleotides line up with TRBD1. The CDR3 has 15 residues. J was trimmed by 10 bases and V by 1 base; bases with no gene match: 11. Germline values: CDR1 SGHRS, CDR2 YFSETQ. CDR3 sequence reads: CASSLPTSDRGDYTF. CDR3 nucleotide sequence: TGCGCCAGCAGCTTGCCCACCAGCGACAGGGGGGACTACACCTTC.

This clone showed up just a few times. This rearrangement joins TRBV7-2 to TRBJ1-1; no reliable D call. Germline V gene sequence: CDR1 SGHTA, CDR2 FQGNSA. With 4 bases removed from V and 5 bases from J, the gap between germline ends came to 11 bases. This CDR3 region has 13 residues. CDR3 sequence: CASSSLGGTEAFF. Here the CDR3 DNA reads TGTGCCAGCAGCTCCCTCGGAGGGACTGAAGCTTTCTTT.

In this sample, this clone turned up a few times. This sequence joins TRBV2 and TRBJ2-3; TRBD2 might be the D (5 bases). The germline V gene encodes CDR1 SNHLY and CDR2 FYNNEI. This CDR3 region has 13 residues. V gave up 4 bases and J gave up 4 bases, with 9 bases separating them. CDR3 sequence: CASSVNGADTQYF. DNA for the CDR3: TGTGCCAGCAGTGTCAACGGGGCAGATACGCAGTATTTT.